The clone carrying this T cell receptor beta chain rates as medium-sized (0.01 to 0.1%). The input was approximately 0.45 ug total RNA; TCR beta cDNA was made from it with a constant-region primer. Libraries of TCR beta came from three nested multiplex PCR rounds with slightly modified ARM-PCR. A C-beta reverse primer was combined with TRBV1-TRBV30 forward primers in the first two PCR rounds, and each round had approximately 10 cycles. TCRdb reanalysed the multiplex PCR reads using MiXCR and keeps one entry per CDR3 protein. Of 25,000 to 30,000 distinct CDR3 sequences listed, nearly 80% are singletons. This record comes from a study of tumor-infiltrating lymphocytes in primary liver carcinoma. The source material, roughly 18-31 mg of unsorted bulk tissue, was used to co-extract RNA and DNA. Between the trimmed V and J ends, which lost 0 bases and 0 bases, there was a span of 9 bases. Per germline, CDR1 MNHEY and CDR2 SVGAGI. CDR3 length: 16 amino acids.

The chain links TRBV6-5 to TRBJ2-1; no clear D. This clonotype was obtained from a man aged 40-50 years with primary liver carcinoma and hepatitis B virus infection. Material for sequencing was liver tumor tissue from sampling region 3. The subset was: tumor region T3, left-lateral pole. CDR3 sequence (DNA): TGTGCCAGCAGTTACTCTACGAGCTCCTCCTACAATGAGCAGTTCTTC. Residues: CASSYSTSSSYNEQFF.